Included here is one TCR beta chain sequence, with context. This record belongs to a study of blood T cell repertoires in COVID-19. How the authors handled the data: Using reference gene primer amplification, nucleated cell counts were estimated. The assay was immunoSEQ multiplex PCR, and TCRdb's table has in-frame clones only and misses some. D and trimming come from the DNA, and the V and J calls and clone size come from that table. Of about 150,000 clones listed, roughly 75% are singletons. This TCR came from a woman in her forties or fifties who had recovered from COVID-19. Sequencing was carried out using PBMCs or T cells enriched from blood (not recorded which).

The CDR3 nucleotides are TGTGCCAGCACCCCGCAGGTGACTGAAGCTTTCTTT. This encodes CASTPQVTEAFF. The rearrangement links TRBV28 to TRBJ1-1; D not certain. Germline V gene lookup returns CDR1 MDHEN and CDR2 SYDVKM. The CDR3 covers 12 residues. Trimming took off 7 bases at V and 5 bases at J, with 11 bases between the two ends.